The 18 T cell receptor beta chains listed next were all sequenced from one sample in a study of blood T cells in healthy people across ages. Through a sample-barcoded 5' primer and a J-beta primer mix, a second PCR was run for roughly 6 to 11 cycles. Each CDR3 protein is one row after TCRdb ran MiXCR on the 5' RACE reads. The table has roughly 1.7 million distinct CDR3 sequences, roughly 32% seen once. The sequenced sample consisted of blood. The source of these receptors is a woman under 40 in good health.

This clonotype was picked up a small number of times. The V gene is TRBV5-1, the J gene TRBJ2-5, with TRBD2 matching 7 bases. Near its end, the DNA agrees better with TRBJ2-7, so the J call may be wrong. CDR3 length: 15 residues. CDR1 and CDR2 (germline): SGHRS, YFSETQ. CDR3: CASSLVGGEINEQYF. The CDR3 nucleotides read TGCGCCAGCAGCTTGGTGGGGGGGGAGATCAACGAGCAGTACTTC.

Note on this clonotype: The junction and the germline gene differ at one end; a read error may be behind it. The CDR3 protein is CAGSADRGSPQYF. The DNA of the CDR3 is TGCGCCGGCAGTGCGGACAGGGGATCCCCGCAGTACTTC. This chain joins TRBV5-1 and TRBJ2-5; the match to TRBD1 covers 9 bases. CDR1 is SGHRS, CDR2 YFSETQ, per germline. The length of the CDR3 is 13 residues.

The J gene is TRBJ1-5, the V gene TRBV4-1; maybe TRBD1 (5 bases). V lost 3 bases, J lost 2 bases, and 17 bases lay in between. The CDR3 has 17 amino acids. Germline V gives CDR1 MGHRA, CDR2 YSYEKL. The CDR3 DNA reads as TGCGCCAGCAGCCACCTCTCGGGGGATATTGGCAATCAGCCCCAGCATTTT. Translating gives CASSHLSGDIGNQPQHF.

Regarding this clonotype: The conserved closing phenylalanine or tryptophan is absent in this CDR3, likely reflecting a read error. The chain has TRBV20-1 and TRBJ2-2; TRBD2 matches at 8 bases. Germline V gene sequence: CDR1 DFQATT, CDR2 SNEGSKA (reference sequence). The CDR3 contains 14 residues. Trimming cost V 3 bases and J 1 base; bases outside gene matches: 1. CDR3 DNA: TGCAGTGCTAGGACTAGCGAGAACACCGGGGAGCTGTTTTGT. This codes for CSARTSENTGELFC.

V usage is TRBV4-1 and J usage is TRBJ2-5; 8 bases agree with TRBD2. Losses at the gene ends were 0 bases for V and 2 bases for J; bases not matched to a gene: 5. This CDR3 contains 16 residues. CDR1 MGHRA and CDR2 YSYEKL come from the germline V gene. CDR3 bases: TGCGCCAGCAGCCAAGAGGCGGGAGGAGGTCAAGAGACCCAGTACTTC. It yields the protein CASSQEAGGGQETQYF.

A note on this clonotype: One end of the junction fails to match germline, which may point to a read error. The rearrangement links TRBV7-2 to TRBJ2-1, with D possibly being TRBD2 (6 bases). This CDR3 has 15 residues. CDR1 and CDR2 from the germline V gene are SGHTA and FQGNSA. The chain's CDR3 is CASSIAVPSYNEQFF. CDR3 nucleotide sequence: TGTGCCAGCAGCATAGCGGTACCTTCCTACAATGAGCAGTTCTTC.

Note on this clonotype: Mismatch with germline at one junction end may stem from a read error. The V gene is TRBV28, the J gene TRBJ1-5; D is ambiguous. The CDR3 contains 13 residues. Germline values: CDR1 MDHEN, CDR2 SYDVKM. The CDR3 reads CTSNTGGWQPQHF. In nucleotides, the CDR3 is TGTACCAGCAACACTGGAGGGTGGCAGCCCCAGCATTTT.

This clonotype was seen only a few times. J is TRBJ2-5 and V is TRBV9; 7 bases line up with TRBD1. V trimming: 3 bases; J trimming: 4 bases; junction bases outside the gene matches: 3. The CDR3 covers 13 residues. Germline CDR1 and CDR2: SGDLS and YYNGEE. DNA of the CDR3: TGTGCCAGCAGCGCGGGACAGAGAGAGACCCAGTACTTC. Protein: CASSAGQRETQYF.

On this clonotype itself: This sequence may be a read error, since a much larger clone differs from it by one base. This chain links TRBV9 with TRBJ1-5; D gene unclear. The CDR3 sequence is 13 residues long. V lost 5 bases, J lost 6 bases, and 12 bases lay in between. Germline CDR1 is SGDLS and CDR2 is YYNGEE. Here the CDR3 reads CASSSGRSQPQHF. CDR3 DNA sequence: TGTGCCAGCAGTTCAGGACGGAGTCAGCCCCAGCATTTT.

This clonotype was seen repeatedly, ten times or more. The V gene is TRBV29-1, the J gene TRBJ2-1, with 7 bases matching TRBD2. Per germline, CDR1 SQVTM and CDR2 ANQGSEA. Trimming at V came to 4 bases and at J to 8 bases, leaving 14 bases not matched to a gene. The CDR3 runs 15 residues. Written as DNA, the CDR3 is TGCAGCGTTGGCTTAGCGGGCGGTGCGGTCGATGAGCAGTTCTTC. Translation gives CSVGLAGGAVDEQFF.

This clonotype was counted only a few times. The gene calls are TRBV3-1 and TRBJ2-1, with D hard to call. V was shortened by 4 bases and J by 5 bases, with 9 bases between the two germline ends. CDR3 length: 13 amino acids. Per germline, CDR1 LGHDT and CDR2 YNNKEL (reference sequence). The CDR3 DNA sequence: TGTGCCAGCAGCCTCCAGAGAAACAATGAGCAGTTCTTC. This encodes CASSLQRNNEQFF.

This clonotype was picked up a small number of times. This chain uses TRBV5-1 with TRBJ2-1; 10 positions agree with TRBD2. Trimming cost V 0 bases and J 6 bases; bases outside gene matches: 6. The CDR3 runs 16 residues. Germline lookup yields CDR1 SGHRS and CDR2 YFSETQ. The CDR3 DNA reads TGCGCCAGCAGCTTGGCAGCGGGGGGGCCGGCCAATGAGCAGTTCTTC. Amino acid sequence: CASSLAAGGPANEQFF.

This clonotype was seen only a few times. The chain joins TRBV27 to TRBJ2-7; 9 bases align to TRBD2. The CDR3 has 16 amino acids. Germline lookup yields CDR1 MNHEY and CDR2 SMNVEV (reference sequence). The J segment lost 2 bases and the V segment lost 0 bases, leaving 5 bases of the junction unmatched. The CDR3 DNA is TGTGCCAGCAGTTTATCAGCTAGCGGGGCGCCCTACGAGCAGTACTTC. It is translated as CASSLSASGAPYEQYF.

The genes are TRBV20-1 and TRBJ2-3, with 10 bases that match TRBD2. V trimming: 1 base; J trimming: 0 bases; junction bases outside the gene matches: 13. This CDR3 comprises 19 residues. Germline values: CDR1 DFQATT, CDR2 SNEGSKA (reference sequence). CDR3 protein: CSARVSLAGVTVSTDTQYF. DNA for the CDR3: TGCAGTGCTAGAGTCTCCCTAGCGGGAGTTACCGTAAGCACAGATACGCAGTATTTT.

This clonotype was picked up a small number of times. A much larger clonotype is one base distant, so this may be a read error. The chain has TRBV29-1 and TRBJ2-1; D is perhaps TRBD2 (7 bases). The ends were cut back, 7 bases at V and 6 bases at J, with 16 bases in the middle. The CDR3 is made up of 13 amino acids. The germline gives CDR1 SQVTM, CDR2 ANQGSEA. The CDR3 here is CSGGGTNCNEQFF. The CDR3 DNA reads TGCAGCGGGGGGGGGACAAATTGCAATGAGCAGTTCTTC.

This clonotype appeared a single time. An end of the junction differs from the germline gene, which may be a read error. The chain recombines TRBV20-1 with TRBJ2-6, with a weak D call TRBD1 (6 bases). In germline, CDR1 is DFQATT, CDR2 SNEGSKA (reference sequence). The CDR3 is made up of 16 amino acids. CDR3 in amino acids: CSASHGQYSGANVRTF. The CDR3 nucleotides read TGCAGTGCTAGTCATGGACAGTACTCTGGGGCCAACGTCCGGACTTTC.

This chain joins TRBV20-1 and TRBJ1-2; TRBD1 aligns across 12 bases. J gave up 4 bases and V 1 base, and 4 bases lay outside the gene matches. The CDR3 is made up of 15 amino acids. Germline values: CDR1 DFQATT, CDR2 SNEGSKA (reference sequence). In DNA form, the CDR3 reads TGCAGTGCTAGAGGGGGACAGGGGGCTACCTATGGCTACACCTTC. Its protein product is CSARGGQGATYGYTF.

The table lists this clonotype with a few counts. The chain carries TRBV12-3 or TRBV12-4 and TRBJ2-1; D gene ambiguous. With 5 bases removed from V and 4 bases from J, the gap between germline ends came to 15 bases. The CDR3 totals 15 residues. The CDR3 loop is CASSLYPDGYNEQFF. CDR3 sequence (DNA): TGTGCCAGCAGTCTCTATCCGGACGGTTACAATGAGCAGTTCTTC.